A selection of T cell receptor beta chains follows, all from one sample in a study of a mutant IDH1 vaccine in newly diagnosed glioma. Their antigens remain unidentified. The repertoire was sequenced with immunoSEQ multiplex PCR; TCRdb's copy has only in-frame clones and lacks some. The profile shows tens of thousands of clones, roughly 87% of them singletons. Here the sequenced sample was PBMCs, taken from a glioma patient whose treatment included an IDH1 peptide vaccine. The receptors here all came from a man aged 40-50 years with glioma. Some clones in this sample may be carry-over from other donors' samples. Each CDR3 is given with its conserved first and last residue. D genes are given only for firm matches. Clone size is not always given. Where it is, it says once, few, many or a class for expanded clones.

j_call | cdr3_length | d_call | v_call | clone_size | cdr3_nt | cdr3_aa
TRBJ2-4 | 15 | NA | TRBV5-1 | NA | TGCGCCAGCAGCTTGGGGTTCGGGAGCGGAAACATTCAGTACTTC | CASSLGFGSGNIQYF
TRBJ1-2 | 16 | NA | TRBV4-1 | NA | TGCGCCAGCAGCACCGACGGGTGGCCGCTCGACTATGGCTACACCTTC | CASSTDGWPLDYGYTF
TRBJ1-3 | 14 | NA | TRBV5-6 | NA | TGTGCCAGCAGCTTACGGGGCGCCGGAAACACCATATATTTT | CASSLRGAGNTIYF
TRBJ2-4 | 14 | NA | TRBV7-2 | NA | TGTGCCAGCAGCTTAGAGCTAGCCAAAAACATTCAGTACTTC | CASSLELAKNIQYF
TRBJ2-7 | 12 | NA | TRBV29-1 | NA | TGCAGCGTTGAGGGACTCGACTACGAGCAGTACTTC | CSVEGLDYEQYF
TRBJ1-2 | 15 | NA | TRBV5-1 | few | TGCGCCAGCAGCCCGTCCAGGGTTGAGAACTATGGCTACACCTTC | CASSPSRVENYGYTF
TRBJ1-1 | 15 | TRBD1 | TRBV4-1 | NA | TGCGCCAGCAGCCAATTGGGACAGGAGAACACTGAAGCTTTCTTT | CASSQLGQENTEAFF
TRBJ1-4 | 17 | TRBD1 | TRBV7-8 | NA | TGTGCCAGCAGCCCCCAAGCCGGGACAGCAACTAATGAAAAACTGTTTTTT | CASSPQAGTATNEKLFF
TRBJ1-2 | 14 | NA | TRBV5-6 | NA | TGTGCCAGCAGCCCTAATCCGGAGTCGCGAGGCTACACCTTC | CASSPNPESRGYTF
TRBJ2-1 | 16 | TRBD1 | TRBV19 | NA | TGTGCCAGTAGTCAGGGGGCGAGGTCACCCTACAATGAGCAGTTCTTC | CASSQGARSPYNEQFF
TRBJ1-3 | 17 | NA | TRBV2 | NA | TGTGCCAGCATCAGCGAGAGGCGGTACCAGACTGGAAACACCATATATTTT | CASISERRYQTGNTIYF
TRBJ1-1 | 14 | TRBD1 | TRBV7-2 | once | TGTGCCAGCAGCTGGGCGCAGGGGGGCACTGAAGCTTTCTTT | CASSWAQGGTEAFF
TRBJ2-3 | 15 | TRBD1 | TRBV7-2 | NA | TGTGCCAGCAGCCAACGAGGACAGGGTACAGATACGCAGTATTTT | CASSQRGQGTDTQYF
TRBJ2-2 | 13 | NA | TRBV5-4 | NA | TGTGCCAGCAGCCTCAGTGGGGCCCGGGAGCTGTTTTTT | CASSLSGARELFF
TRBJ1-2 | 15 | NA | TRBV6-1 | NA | TGTGCCAGCAGTGAAGCGCGGCTATCTAACTATGGCTACACCTTC | CASSEARLSNYGYTF
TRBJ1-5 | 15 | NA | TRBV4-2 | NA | TGTGCCAGCAGCCAAGAGGGAAATAGCAATCAGCCCCAGCATTTT | CASSQEGNSNQPQHF
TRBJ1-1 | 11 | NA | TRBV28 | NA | TGTGCCAGCAGTTCTACCCTAGAAGCTTTCTTT | CASSSTLEAFF
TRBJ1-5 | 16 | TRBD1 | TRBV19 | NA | TGTGCCAGTAGCAGGGGGACAGTCAATAGCAATCAGCCCCAGCATTTT | CASSRGTVNSNQPQHF
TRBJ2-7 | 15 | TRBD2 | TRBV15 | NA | TGTGCCACCAGCAGTTTAGCGGGGGGGCGCGACGAGCAGTACTTC | CATSSLAGGRDEQYF
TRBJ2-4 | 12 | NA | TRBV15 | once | TGTGCCACCAGCAGAGACGACAGACTTCAGTACTTC | CATSRDDRLQYF
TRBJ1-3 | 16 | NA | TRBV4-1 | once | TGCGCCAGCAGCCCAGATGAACAGTACTCTGGAAACACCATATATTTT | CASSPDEQYSGNTIYF
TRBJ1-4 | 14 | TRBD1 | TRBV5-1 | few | TGCGCCAGCAGCTGGGGACAGGGGATTGAAAAACTGTTTTTT | CASSWGQGIEKLFF
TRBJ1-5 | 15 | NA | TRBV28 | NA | TGTGCCAGCAGCCCGCAAGGACGGAGCAATCAGCCCCAGCATTTT | CASSPQGRSNQPQHF
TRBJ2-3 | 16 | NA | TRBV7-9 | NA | TGTGCCAGCAGCTTAGTACGTTCCCCGGGGATCCATACGCAGTATTTT | CASSLVRSPGIHTQYF
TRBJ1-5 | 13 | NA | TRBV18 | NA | TGTGCCAGCTCACCTGGGAGCAATCAGCCCCAGCATTTT | CASSPGSNQPQHF
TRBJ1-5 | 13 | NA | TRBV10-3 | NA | TGTGCCATCAGTGAAAAGCCAGACATGCCCCAGCATTTT | CAISEKPDMPQHF
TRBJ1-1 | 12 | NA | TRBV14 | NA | TGTGCCAGCAGCCAAGGGGGCCGAGCAGCTTTCTTT | CASSQGGRAAFF
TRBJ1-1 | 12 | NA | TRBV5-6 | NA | TGTGCCAGCAGCTTGGGCCACACTGAAGCTTTCTTT | CASSLGHTEAFF
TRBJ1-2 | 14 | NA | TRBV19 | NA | TGTGCCAGTAATAAGGACTACGCGACTTATGGCTACACCTTC | CASNKDYATYGYTF
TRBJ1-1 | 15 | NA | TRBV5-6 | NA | TGTGCCAGCAGCTTGGCCGGAACAGGAAGTCGCAAAGCTTTCTTT | CASSLAGTGSRKAFF
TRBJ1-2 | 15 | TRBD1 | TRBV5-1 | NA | TGCGCCAGCAGCGAGGGGACAGGGTCAAACTATGGCTACACCTTC | CASSEGTGSNYGYTF
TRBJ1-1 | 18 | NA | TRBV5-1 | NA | TGCGCCAGCAGCTTGGAGGCCGAGGCCAGGGTTGGGGACACTGAAGCTTTCTTT | CASSLEAEARVGDTEAFF
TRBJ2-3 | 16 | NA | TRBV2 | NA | TGTGCCAGCAGTGACTTCCCCCGGACAGTGTTTGATACGCAGTATTTT | CASSDFPRTVFDTQYF
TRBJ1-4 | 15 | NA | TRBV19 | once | TGTGCCAGTAGTATACGTCCGGGAGGCGATGAAAAACTGTTTTTT | CASSIRPGGDEKLFF
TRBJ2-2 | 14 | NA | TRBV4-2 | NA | TGTGCCAGCAGCCCGACTAGAAACACCGGGGAGCTGTTTTTT | CASSPTRNTGELFF
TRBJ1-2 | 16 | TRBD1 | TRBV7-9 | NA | TGTGCCAGCAGCAACCCGGGACAGGCGGCTAACTATGGCTACACCTTC | CASSNPGQAANYGYTF
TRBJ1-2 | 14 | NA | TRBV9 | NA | TGTGCCAGCAGCGTAGGAGGGGGACCCTATGGCTACACCTTC | CASSVGGGPYGYTF
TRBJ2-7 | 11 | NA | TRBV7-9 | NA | TGTGCCAGCAGCGGGATCCACGAGCAGTACTTC | CASSGIHEQYF
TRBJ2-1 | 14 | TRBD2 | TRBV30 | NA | TGTGCCTGGGGCATTGGGACTACATACAATGAGCAGTTCTTC | CAWGIGTTYNEQFF
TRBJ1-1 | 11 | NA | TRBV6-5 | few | TGTGCCAGCAGCAGCAGGGTGCGAGCTTTCTTT | CASSSRVRAFF
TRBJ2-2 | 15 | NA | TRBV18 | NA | TGTGCCAGCTCACCAGCAGCGAGGGGAATCGGGGAGCTGTTTTTT | CASSPAARGIGELFF
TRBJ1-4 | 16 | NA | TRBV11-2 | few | TGTGCCAGCACCACCCGTGGGGGGGCGCAGACTGAAAAACTGTTTTTT | CASTTRGGAQTEKLFF